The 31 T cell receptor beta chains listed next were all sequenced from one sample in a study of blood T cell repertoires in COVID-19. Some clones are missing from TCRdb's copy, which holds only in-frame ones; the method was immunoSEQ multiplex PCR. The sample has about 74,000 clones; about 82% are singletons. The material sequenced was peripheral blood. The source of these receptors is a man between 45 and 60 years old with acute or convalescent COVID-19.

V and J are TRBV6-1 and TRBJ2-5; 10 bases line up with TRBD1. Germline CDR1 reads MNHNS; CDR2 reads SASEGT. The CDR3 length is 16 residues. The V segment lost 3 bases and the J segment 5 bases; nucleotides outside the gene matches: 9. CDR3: CASSDRDRGVGETQYF. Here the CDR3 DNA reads TGTGCCAGCAGTGACCGGGACAGGGGAGTCGGCGAGACCCAGTACTTC.

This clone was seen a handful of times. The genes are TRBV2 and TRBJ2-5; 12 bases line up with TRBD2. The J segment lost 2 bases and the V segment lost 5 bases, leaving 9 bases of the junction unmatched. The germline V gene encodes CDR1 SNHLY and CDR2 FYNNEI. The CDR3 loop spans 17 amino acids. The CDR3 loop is CASSSRLAGVLQETQYF. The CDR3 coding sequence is TGTGCCAGCAGTTCACGACTAGCGGGGGTCCTTCAAGAGACCCAGTACTTC. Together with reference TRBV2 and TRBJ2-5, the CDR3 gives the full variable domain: EPEVTQTPSHQVTQMGQEVILRCVPISNHLYFYWYRQILGQKVEFLVSFYNNEISEKSEIFDDQFSVERPDGSNFTLKIRSTKLEDSAMYFCASSSRLAGVLQETQYFGPGTRLLVL.

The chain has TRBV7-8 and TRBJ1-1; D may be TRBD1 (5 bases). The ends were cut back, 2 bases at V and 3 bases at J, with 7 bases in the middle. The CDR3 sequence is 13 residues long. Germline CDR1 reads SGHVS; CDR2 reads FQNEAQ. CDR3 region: CASSLQGDTEAFF. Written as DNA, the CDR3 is TGTGCCAGCAGCTTACAGGGTGACACTGAAGCTTTCTTT.

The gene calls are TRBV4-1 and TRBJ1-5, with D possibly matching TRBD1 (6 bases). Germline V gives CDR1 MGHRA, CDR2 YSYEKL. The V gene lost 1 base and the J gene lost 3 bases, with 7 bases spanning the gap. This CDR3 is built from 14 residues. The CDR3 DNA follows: TGCGCCAGCAGCCAAGGGGACACCAATCAGCCCCAGCATTTT. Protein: CASSQGDTNQPQHF.

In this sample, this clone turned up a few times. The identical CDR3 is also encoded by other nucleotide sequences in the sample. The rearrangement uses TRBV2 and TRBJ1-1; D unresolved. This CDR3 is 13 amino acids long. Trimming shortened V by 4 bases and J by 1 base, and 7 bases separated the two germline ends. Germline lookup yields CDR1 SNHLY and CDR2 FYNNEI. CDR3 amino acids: CASSGQRNTEAFF. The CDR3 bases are TGTGCCAGCAGTGGACAAAGGAACACTGAAGCTTTCTTT.

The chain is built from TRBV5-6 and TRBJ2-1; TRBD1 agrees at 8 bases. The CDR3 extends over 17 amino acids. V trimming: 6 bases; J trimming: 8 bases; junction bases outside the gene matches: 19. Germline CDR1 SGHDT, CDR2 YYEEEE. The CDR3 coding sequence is TGTGCCAGCACCCAACTAACCGGGACAGGCCCGATATATGAGCAGTTCTTC. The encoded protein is CASTQLTGTGPIYEQFF.

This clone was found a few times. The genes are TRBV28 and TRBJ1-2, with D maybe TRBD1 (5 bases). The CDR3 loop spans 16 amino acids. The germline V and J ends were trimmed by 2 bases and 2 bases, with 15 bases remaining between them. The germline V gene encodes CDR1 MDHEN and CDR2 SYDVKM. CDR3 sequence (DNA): TGTGCCAGCAGTTTAGGTAGCTGGGGCGGCAACTATGGCTACACCTTC. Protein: CASSLGSWGGNYGYTF.

Here the CDR3 DNA reads TGTGCCAGTAGTATGGACAGTGAGATGAACACTGAAGCTTTCTTT. Translating it yields CASSMDSEMNTEAFF. This chain links TRBV19 with TRBJ1-1; TRBD1 is a possible D gene (6 bases). V dropped 3 bases and J dropped 0 bases, with 11 bases sitting between them. The V gene's germline CDR1 is LNHDA and CDR2 SQIVND (reference sequence). This CDR3 spans 15 amino acids. Variable domain in full (rest from reference TRBV19 and TRBJ1-1): DGGITQSPKYLFRKEGQNVTLSCEQNLNHDAMYWYRQDPGQGLRLIYYSQIVNDFQKGDIAEGYSVSREKKESFPLTVTSAQKNPTAFYLCASSMDSEMNTEAFFGQGTRLTVV.

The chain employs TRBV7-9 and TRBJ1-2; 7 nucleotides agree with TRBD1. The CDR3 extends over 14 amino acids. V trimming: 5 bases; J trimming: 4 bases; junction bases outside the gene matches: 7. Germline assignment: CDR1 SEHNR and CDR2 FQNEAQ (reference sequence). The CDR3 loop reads CASSPSWDSYGYTF. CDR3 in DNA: TGTGCCAGCAGCCCCAGCTGGGACAGCTATGGCTACACCTTC.

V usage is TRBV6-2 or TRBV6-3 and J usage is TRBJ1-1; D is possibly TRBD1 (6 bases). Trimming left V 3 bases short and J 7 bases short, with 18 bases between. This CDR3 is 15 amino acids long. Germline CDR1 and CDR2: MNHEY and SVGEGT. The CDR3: CASSYSTTGTGEAFF. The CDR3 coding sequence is TGTGCCAGCAGTTATTCGACCACAGGGACCGGTGAAGCTTTCTTT.

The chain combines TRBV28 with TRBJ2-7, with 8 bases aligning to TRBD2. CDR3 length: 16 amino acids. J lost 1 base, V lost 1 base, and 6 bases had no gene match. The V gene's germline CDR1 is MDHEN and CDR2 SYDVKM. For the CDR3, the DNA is TGTGCCAGCAGTTTATCGGGGGGGGCGAATTCCTACGAGCAGTACGTC. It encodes CASSLSGGANSYEQYV.

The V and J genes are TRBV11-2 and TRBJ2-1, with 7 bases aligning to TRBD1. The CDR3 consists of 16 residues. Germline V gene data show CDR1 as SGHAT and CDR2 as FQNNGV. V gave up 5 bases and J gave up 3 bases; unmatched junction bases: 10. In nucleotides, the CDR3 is TGTGCCAGCAGCCCCCCCCGGCGGACAGGCTACAATGAGCAGTTCTTC. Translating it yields CASSPPRRTGYNEQFF.

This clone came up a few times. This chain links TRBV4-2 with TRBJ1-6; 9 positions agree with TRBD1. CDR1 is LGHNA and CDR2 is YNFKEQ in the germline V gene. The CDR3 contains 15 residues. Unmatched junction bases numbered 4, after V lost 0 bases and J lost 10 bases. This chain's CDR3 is CASSQEQGAKSPLHF. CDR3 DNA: TGTGCCAGCAGCCAAGAACAGGGGGCAAAATCACCCCTCCACTTT.

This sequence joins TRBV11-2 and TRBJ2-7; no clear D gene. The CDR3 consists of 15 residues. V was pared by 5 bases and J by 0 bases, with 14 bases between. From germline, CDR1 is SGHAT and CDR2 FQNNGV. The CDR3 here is CASSRSLGSSYEQYV. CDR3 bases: TGTGCCAGCAGCCGTAGCCTTGGATCCTCCTACGAGCAGTACGTC.

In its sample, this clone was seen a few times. For the CDR3, the DNA is TGTGCCAGTAGTATAGGGGGCCGAGGCGGGGAGCTGTTTTTT. It specifies CASSIGGRGGELFF. This chain uses TRBV19 with TRBJ2-2, with a possible D match to TRBD1 (5 bases). The CDR3 runs 14 residues. Germline CDR1 reads LNHDA; CDR2 reads SQIVND (reference sequence). The V end was cut by 1 base, the J end by 7 bases, with 10 bases between. The whole variable domain, remainder taken from reference TRBV19 and TRBJ2-2, is DGGITQSPKYLFRKEGQNVTLSCEQNLNHDAMYWYRQDPGQGLRLIYYSQIVNDFQKGDIAEGYSVSREKKESFPLTVTSAQKNPTAFYLCASSIGGRGGELFFGEGSRLTVL.

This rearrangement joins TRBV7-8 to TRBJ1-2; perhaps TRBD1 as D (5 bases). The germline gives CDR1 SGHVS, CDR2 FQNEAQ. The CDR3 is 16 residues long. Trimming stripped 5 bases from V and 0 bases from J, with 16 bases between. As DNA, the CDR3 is TGTGCCAGCAGCCTGGACACCCACCCCTCTAACTATGGCTACACCTTC. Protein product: CASSLDTHPSNYGYTF.

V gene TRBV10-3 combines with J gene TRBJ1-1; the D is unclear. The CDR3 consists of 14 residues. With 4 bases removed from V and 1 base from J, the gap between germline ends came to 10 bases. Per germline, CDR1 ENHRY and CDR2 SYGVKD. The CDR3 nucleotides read TGTGCCATCAGTGGACGGGAGCCGAACACTGAAGCTTTCTTT. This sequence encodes CAISGREPNTEAFF.

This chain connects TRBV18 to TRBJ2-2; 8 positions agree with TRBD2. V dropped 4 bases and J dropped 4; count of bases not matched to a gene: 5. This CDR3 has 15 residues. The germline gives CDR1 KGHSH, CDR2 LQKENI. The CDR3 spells CASSQGLDGTGELFF. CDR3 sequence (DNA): TGTGCCAGCTCACAGGGACTAGACGGCACCGGGGAGCTGTTTTTT. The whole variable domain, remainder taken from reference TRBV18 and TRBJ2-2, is NAGVMQNPRHLVRRRGQEARLRCSPMKGHSHVYWYRQLPEEGLKFMVYLQKENIIDESGMPKERFSAEFPKEGPSILRIQQVVRGDSAAYFCASSQGLDGTGELFFGEGSRLTVL.

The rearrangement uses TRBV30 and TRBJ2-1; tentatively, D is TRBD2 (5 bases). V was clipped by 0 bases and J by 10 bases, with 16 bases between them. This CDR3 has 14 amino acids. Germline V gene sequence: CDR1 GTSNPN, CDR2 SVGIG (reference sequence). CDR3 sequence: CAWSVREKFDEQFF. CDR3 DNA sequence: TGTGCCTGGAGTGTACGGGAAAAATTCGACGAGCAGTTCTTC.

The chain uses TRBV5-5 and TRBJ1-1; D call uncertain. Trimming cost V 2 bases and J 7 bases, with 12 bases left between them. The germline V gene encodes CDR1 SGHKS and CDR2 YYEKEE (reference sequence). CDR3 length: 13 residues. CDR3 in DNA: TGTGCCAGCAGCTTCTCTCCACCAGATGAAGCTTTCTTT. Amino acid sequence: CASSFSPPDEAFF.

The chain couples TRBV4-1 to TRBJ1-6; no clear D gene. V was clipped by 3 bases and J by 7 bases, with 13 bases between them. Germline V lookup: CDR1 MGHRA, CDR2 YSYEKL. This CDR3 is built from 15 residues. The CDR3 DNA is TGCGCCAGCAGCCAGATGAGGGATTTGAATTCACCCCTCCACTTT. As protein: CASSQMRDLNSPLHF.

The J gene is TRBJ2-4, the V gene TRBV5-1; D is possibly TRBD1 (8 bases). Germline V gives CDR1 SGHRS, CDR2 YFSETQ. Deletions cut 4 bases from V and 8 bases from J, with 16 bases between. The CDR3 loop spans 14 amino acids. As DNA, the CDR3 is TGCGCCAGCAGCCTAGGACAGGGAGGGGACATTCAGTACTTC. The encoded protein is CASSLGQGGDIQYF. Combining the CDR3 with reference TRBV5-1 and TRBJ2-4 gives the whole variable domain KAGVTQTPRYLIKTRGQQVTLSCSPISGHRSVSWYQQTPGQGLQFLFEYFSETQRNKGNFPGRFSGRQFSNSRSEMNVSTLELGDSALYLCASSLGQGGDIQYFGAGTRLSVL.

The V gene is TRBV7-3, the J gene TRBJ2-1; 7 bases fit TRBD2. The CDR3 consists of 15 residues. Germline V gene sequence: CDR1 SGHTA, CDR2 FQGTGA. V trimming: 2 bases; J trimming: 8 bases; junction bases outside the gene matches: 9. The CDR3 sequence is CASSLASGGQHEQFF. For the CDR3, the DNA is TGTGCCAGCAGCTTAGCTAGCGGTGGTCAGCATGAGCAGTTCTTC.

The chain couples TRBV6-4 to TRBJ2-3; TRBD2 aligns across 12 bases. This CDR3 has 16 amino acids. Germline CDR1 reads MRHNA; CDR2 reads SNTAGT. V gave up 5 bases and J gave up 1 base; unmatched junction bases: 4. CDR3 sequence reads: CASSPRLAGGTDTQYF. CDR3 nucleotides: TGTGCCAGCAGTCCCCGACTAGCGGGGGGCACAGATACGCAGTATTTT.

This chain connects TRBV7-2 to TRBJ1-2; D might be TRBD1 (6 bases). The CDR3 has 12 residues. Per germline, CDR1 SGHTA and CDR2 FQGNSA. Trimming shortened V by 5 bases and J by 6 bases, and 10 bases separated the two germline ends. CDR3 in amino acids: CASSQGGDGYTF. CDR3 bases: TGTGCCAGCAGCCAAGGGGGGGATGGCTACACCTTC.

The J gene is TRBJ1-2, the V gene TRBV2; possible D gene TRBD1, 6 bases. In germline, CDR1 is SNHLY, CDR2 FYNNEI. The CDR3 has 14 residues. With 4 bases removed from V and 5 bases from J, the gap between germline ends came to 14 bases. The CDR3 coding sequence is TGTGCCAGCAGTGTAGACTCCAGGGGTTATGGCTACACCTTC. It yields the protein CASSVDSRGYGYTF.

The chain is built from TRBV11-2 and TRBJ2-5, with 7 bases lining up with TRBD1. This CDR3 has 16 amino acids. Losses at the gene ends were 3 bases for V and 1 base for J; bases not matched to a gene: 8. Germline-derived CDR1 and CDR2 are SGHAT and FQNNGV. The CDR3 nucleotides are TGTGCCAGCAGCTTCGTGAGGGGGCTAACCCAAGAGACCCAGTACTTC. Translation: CASSFVRGLTQETQYF.

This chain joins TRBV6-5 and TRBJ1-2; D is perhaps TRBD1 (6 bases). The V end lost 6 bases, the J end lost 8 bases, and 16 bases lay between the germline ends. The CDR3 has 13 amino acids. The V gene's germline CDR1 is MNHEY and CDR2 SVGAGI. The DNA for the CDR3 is TGTGCCAGCAGCCTCAACAGGGTTGAAGGCTACACCTTC. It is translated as CASSLNRVEGYTF.

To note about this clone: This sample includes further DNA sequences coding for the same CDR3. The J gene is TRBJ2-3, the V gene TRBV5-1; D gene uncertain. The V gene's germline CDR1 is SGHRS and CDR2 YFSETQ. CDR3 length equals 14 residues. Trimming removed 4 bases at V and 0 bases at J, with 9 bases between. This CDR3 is CASSPQASTDTQYF. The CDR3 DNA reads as TGCGCCAGCAGCCCCCAGGCGAGCACAGATACGCAGTATTTT.

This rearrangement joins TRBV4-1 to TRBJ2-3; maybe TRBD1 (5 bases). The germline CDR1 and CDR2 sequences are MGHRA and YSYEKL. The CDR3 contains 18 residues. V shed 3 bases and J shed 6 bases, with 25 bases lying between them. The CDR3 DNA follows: TGCGCCAGCAGCCACCCCAGGACATCCCTGGTGGATAGGGATACGCAGTATTTT. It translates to CASSHPRTSLVDRDTQYF.

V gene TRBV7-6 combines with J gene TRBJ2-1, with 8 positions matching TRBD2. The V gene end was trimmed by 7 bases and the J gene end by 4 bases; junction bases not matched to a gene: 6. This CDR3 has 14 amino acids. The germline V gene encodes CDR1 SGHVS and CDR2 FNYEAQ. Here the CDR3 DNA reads TGTGCCAGCACCCGAACTAGCGGTTACAATGAGCAGTTCTTC. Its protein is CASTRTSGYNEQFF.